A selection of T cell receptor beta chains follows, all from one sample in a study of blood T cell repertoires in COVID-19. The protocol was immunoSEQ multiplex PCR, while the TCRdb copy is restricted to in-frame clones and leaves out a portion. The sample includes about 350,000 clones, over 85% seen only once; the top ten take 3.9%. Sequencing input: peripheral blood. The source of these receptors is a woman in her sixties or seventies with COVID-19, enrolled during active disease. CDR3s include the opening cysteine and the closing phenylalanine or tryptophan. Fields, in order: V gene, J gene, clone size, D gene, CDR3 protein, CDR3 DNA. A D gene is named only where the DNA matches it firmly. Clone size appears in some rows only: once, few, many, or a class for an expanded clone.

TRBV30	TRBJ1-5	.	.	CAWSLFASNQPQHF	TGTGCCTGGAGCCTCTTTGCGTCCAATCAGCCCCAGCATTTT
TRBV5-1	TRBJ1-5	.	.	CASSLGGSNGNQPQHF	TGCGCCAGCAGCTTGGGTGGGAGCAATGGCAATCAGCCCCAGCATTTT
TRBV7-2	TRBJ2-3	.	.	CASSLGGQRTTDTQYF	TGTGCCAGCAGCTTAGGTGGACAGCGGACCACAGATACGCAGTATTTT
TRBV18	TRBJ2-7	.	TRBD2	CASSLSGTSSYEQYF	TGTGCCAGCTCACTTAGCGGGACCAGCTCCTACGAGCAGTACTTC
TRBV7-9	TRBJ2-6	.	.	CASSLLGGSGANVLTF	TGTGCCAGCAGCTTATTAGGCGGGTCTGGGGCCAACGTCCTGACTTTC
TRBV7-6	TRBJ2-2	.	.	CASSPQDSTGELFF	TGTGCCAGCAGCCCACAGGATTCCACCGGGGAGCTGTTTTTT
TRBV7-9	TRBJ2-3	once	TRBD2	CASRPTSGGPDTQYF	TGTGCCAGCAGGCCGACTAGCGGGGGGCCAGATACGCAGTATTTT
TRBV7-8	TRBJ1-2	.	TRBD1	CASSLGIRDRGIYGYTF	TGTGCCAGCAGCTTAGGGATTCGGGACAGGGGGATCTATGGCTACACCTTC
TRBV19	TRBJ1-5	.	.	CASSSWANQPQHF	TGTGCCAGTAGTAGCTGGGCGAATCAGCCCCAGCATTTT
TRBV18	TRBJ2-1	.	.	CASSPPKSLGSYNEQFF	TGTGCCAGCTCACCACCGAAAAGCCTAGGCTCGTACAATGAGCAGTTCTTC
TRBV5-1	TRBJ2-3	.	.	CASSGAGTPSTDTQYF	TGCGCCAGCAGCGGGGCAGGGACACCTAGCACAGATACGCAGTATTTT
TRBV5-1	TRBJ2-1	few	TRBD2	CASSYSGASSYNEQFF	TGCGCCAGCAGTTATAGCGGGGCGAGCTCCTACAATGAGCAGTTCTTC
TRBV11-3	TRBJ2-3	.	.	CASSLGAILDTQYF	TGTGCCAGCAGCTTAGGAGCGATTCTAGATACGCAGTATTTT
TRBV5-1	TRBJ2-7	once	TRBD2	CASSTGRLAGGSYEQYF	TGCGCCAGCAGCACCGGAAGACTAGCGGGGGGTTCCTACGAGCAGTACTTC
TRBV25-1	TRBJ1-6	.	.	CASSERQQGNSPLHF	TGTGCCAGCAGTGAAAGACAACAGGGCAATTCACCCCTCCACTTT
TRBV2	TRBJ1-5	once	.	CASEKSVVSHSNQPQHF	TGTGCCAGCGAGAAGAGTGTAGTCTCGCACAGCAATCAGCCCCAGCATTTT